This T cell receptor (beta chain) was found in a study of T cell repertoires in cytomegalovirus infection. Overall study: A matching HLA type, together with CMV infection, was signaled by public TCR beta signatures.

TCRdb recomputed calls from the reads with MiXCR, one row per CDR3 protein. This sample has some 130,000 distinct CDR3 sequences, with roughly 25% found just once. Study-level findings and limits: Dominant in the ex vivo response were TCR beta clonotypes restricted by HLA-C and specific for CMV. Carriers of CMV plus the relevant HLA were identified by cumulative public TCR beta family frequency.

This clonotype appeared a few times. Its antigen is unidentified. This receptor was identified in a human donor in good health (CMV status not recorded). Some clones in this sample may be carry-over from other donors' samples. The sequenced sample consisted of PBMCs, sequenced either directly or after in vitro stimulation (not recorded which).

The DNA for the CDR3 is TGCAGCGTTGTTGGGCTACATGGCAATGAGCAGTTCTTC. It translates to CSVVGLHGNEQFF. The V and J genes are TRBV29-1 and TRBJ2-1; D not resolved. The CDR3 has 13 amino acids. From germline, CDR1 is SQVTM and CDR2 ANQGSEA. Trimming took off 4 bases at V and 6 bases at J, with 13 bases between the two ends.